This T cell receptor (beta chain) was captured by sequencing in a study of vaccination effects on CD4 cells after COVID-19. Viral peptide pool expansion of antigen-specific CD4+ T cells preceded sequencing in the ViraFEST assay. The culture ran for nine to ten days, and then CD4+ T cells were isolated. Concerning this clone itself: The antigen is unknown.

Clones were read by immunoSEQ multiplex PCR, and TCRdb kept only the in-frame ones, dropping some. Found here are around 22,000 clones, 65% to 85% of them singletons; the top ten hold 12%. Broader study findings: The study enrolled few convalescent patients and sampled no early post-infection timepoints.

The sequences come from CD4+ T cells from PBMCs cultured with HCoV-229E spike peptides, collected before COVID-19 vaccination. The sequence derives from a human donor who received a COVID-19 vaccine.

For the CDR3, the DNA is TGTGCCAGCTCACTAACTACTACGGCAACTAATGAAAAACTGTTTTTT. The encoded protein is CASSLTTTATNEKLFF. The V and J genes are TRBV18 and TRBJ1-4; no reliable D call. Per germline, CDR1 KGHSH and CDR2 LQKENI. The CDR3 contains 16 residues. V dropped 4 bases and J dropped 0 bases, with 12 bases sitting between them.